This T cell receptor (beta chain) stems from a study of T cells after yellow fever vaccination (dated by TCRdb to the late 2010s). Study-wide context: The SMART-Seq v4 Ultra Low Input RNA kit was used to prepare libraries from fractions with low cell numbers. Bulk PBMC replicates and cell subsets were isolated from blood drawn at multiple timepoints before and after both primary and secondary immunization. The cohort comprised two healthy male donors, one aged 18 to 30 and one aged 30 to 40 years. Bulk TCR alpha and beta repertoires were sequenced longitudinally to track T-cell clones before and after primary and booster YFV17D yellow fever vaccination.

V is pared back by 3 bases and J by 4 bases, with 18 bases lying between the germline termini. There are 15 amino acids in the CDR3, from cysteine to phenylalanine inclusive. Only the CDR3 DNA stays, 45 bases, in frame from base 1. Reading the germline V gene gives CDR1 SQVTM and CDR2 ANQGSEA. Broad study findings and their caveats: Most clones expanded after primary vaccination were re-detected after the booster (just under 97% of CD4 and approximately 89% of CD8), suggesting broad memory maintenance. Because abundant contaminating clonotypes from the bulk population could be contained in FACS-sorted repertoires, computational filtering was required. A small fraction of clonotypes showed up in both the CD4 and CD8 compartments, probably as a result of convergent recombination. Because the study included only a couple of donors, the extent to which the findings can be generalized is limited. Compared with the primary T-cell response, the secondary T-cell response was faster but weaker, reaching its peak on day 5 rather than on day 15.

The treatment or condition label, read with the paper, signifies: live attenuated yellow fever vaccine strain. At each blood-draw timepoint, two biological replicates of bulk PBMCs were collected. A standard Ficoll-Paque protocol was used to isolate PBMCs from peripheral blood. TriZol was used to extract RNA from bulk PBMCs, from CD4 and CD8 fractions, and from dextramer-positive and dextramer-negative fractions. About this clonotype: The antigen it recognizes is unknown. Base-call qualities are not available, and no considerably larger clone is one nucleotide away.

TCR cDNA was synthesized by 5'RACE template switching, through which a universal primer site and unique molecular identifiers were introduced. Priming of cDNA synthesis was performed from both the TCR alpha and TCR beta constant segments. Two PCR steps were used to amplify libraries, with sample barcodes and sequencing adapters being added in the second step. Sequencing of libraries was done on Illumina HiSeq 2500 (2x100 bp) or NovaSeq (2x150 bp). On the study's bioinformatics: Demultiplexing of reads and collapsing into UMI consensus sequences were performed with MIGEC, and V(D)J alignment was carried out with MiXCR. Vaccine-responding clonotypes were defined with edgeR using replicate PBMC samples, requiring FDR below 0.01 and a log2 fold change above 5 up to day 15. Each bulk clonotype received a CD4 or CD8 identity based on whether the sequenced CD4 or CD8 repertoire contained that clonotype at higher abundance. TCRdb passed the public sequencing reads through fastp at Q25 and MiXCR, retaining productive beta sequences. When rows share a CDR3 protein, they turn into one entry using the most common DNA and genes. None of the V and J calls come from the authors' own analysis; TCRdb made them. The sample has 400,000 to 650,000 distinct CDR3 sequences on record, roughly 22% of them singletons. Roughly a sixth of the sample goes to the ten largest clones.

The sample in question was PBMCs, obtained less than 25 days after the first yellow fever vaccination. The receptor comes from a man between 18 and 35 years old who received the YFV17D yellow fever vaccine. The chain links TRBV29-1 with TRBJ1-2; possibly the D gene is TRBD1, per 5 matching bases. The CDR3 sequence is CSVEYRGEGGYGYTF. The bases are TGCAGCGTTGAGTATCGAGGGGAGGGAGGCTATGGCTACACCTTC.